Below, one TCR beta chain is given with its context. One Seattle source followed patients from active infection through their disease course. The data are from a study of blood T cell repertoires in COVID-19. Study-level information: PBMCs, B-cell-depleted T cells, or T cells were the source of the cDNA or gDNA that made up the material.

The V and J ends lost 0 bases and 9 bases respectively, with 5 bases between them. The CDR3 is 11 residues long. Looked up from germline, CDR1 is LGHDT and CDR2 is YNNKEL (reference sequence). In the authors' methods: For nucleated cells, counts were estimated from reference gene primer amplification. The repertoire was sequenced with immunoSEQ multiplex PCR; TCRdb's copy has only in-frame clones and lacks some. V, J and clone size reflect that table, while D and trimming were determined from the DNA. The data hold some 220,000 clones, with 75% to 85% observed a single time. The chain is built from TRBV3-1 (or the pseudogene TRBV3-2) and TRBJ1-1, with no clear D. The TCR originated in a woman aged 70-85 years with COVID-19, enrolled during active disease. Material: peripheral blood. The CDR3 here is CASSQDLQAFF. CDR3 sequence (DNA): TGTGCCAGCAGCCAAGACCTACAAGCTTTCTTT.